A selection of T cell receptor beta chains follows, all from one sample in a study of blood T cells in healthy people across ages. TCRdb passed the 5' RACE reads through MiXCR, listing each CDR3 protein once. The sample holds hundreds of thousands of distinct CDR3 sequences, about 44% seen once. The sequenced sample consisted of blood. The receptors derive from a man aged 30 to 39 in good health. Both conserved end residues are part of each CDR3. Each record gives: CDR3 length, V gene, CDR3 protein.

>16|TRBV4-1
CASSQDSQGAPEKLFF
>15|TRBV5-1
CASSWDGTLNEKLFF
>11|TRBV20-1
CSANLRVEQFF
>15|TRBV4-1
CASSQVLADSYEQYF
>13|TRBV10-3
CAINGGSSYEQYF
>12|TRBV6-5
CASRAPKGTQYF
>14|TRBV10-3
CAISVGGSTYEQYF
>17|TRBV3-1
CASSQDMRRGFTDTQYF
>16|TRBV5-1
CASSGGGQGRNEKLFF
>13|TRBV25-1
CASSEFNQETQFF
>18|TRBV6-5
CASSSGTGTRTSTDTQYF
>16|TRBV27
CASSPGTGGIDYGYTF
>15|TRBV7-2
CASSSTGLNTGELFF
>15|TRBV29-1
CSVLGEDGHNYEQYF
>13|TRBV12-3/TRBV12-4
CASSNRANYGYTF
>14|TRBV7-2
CASSLTRSQETQFF
>14|TRBV20-1
CSASGTVSYGEQYF
>17|TRBV6-2/TRBV6-3
CASSYFPVPPLRYEQYF
>12|TRBV3-1
CASSQSLGAAFF
>13|TRBV20-1
CSASNGQTDTQYF
>14|TRBV4-2
CASSQGSQAYEQYF
>18|TRBV18
CASPPSPATSSGANVLTF
>16|TRBV12-3/TRBV12-4
CASSIQTRATYNEQFF
>13|TRBV19
CASTWDSNTEAFF
>15|TRBV28
CASSSDRSSIDEQYF
>14|TRBV6-6
CASSRMTGGTGYTF
>12|TRBV5-1
CASRPEADTQYF
>13|TRBV15
CATSRQTDQPQHF
>11|TRBV12-3/TRBV12-4
CASSITGELFF
>15|TRBV7-8
CASSLWPNLGQPQHF
>11|TRBV6-1
CASTWNNEQFF
>14|TRBV28
CASNSGQPRNGYTF
>16|TRBV7-9
CASSKTESSYNSPLHF
>12|TRBV3-1
CASSQENSGYTF
>13|TRBV10-3
CAVFSGGSNEQFF
>11|TRBV6-1
CAGGENYDYTF
>13|TRBV4-2
CASSPRRKQPQHF
>15|TRBV21-1
CASSKSEAGGGTQYF
>17|TRBV6-1
CASSDGQGVPGANILTF
>15|TRBV4-1
CASSQVARGEAEAFF
>14|TRBV6-1
CASTMGLDPYEQYF
>18|TRBV4-2
CASGQDLAQGKESYGYTF
>13|TRBV11-2
CAISLDLRETQYF
>13|TRBV4-1
CATRGDSANEAFF
>11|TRBV28
CAGKRSYEQYF
>15|TRBV6-2/TRBV6-3
CASSRRGFGANVLTF
>15|TRBV5-1
CASSPGQVFANEQFF
>16|TRBV12-3/TRBV12-4
CASSYRLAGGLPRQYF
>17|TRBV6-5
CASSPRQGKGESETQYF
>17|TRBV28
CASSLNRGSTSQYGYTF
>17|TRBV7-2
CASSFSPWTGATDTQYF
>15|TRBV6-5
CASSYIRGEKETQYF
>15|TRBV4-2
CASSRSAAPNNEQFF
>15|TRBV5-1
CASLKGAGGDNEQFF
>13|TRBV20-1
CSAHLGGSYEQYF